Below, one T cell receptor (beta chain) is given with its context. Its target is not known. The CDR3 loop spans 15 amino acids. The V and J ends lost 0 bases and 6 bases respectively, with 15 bases between them. CDR1 is MNHNY, CDR2 SVGAGI, per germline (reference sequence). Amplification of TCR alpha and beta CDR3 regions from RNA used iRepertoire nested multiplex PCR. TCRdb re-called the multiplex PCR reads with MiXCR, one entry per CDR3 protein. The table records about 380,000 distinct CDR3 sequences, approximately 42% of them present only once. This sample is drawn from a study of glioma-infiltrating T cells. Study details: WHO grade II oligodendrogliomas or astrocytomas, plus non-recurrent WHO grade IV glioblastomas, were sampled.

Findings and limits, study-wide: Tissue-blood divergence was below expectation in non-neoplastic patients, above in gliomas.

The source is a human donor with low-grade glioma or glioblastoma, undergoing nonglioma brain surgery, or in good health (not recorded which). The genes are TRBV6-6 and TRBJ2-7; D is unclear. Sequencing input: glioma tissue, nonneoplastic brain tissue, or PBMCs (not recorded which). CDR3 bases: TGTGCCAGCAGTTACTCGGCCGTCGCCGTCTCCGAGCAGTACTTC. This gives the protein CASSYSAVAVSEQYF.